The 22 T cell receptor beta chains below all came from one sample that was sequenced in a study of cytomegalovirus exposure and HLA in healthy donors (dated by TCRdb to about 2017). The library relied on the immunoSEQ multiplex PCR assay. A mixture of 60 forward primers for TCR Vbeta segments and 13 reverse primers for TCR Jbeta segments was used in the multiplex PCR. In TCRdb, the immuneACCESS table is reduced to in-frame sequences with V and J assigned. These tables do not hold every clone; where another copy was compared, an unresolved V gene accounts for under half, and the others remain unexplained. In all, the sample holds 180,000 or so clones, and roughly 80% of those were seen once. The top ten constitute approximately 1.4% of the sample. Source material: PBMCs. Receptors were obtained from a man aged 35 to 55 in good health and CMV-seronegative.

This chain joins TRBV5-1 and TRBJ2-5; 12 bases are a match to TRBD2. The V and J ends lost 2 bases and 4 bases, in that order; junction bases with no gene match: 3. The CDR3 extends over 15 amino acids. The germline V gene has CDR1 SGHRS and CDR2 YFSETQ. CDR3 coding DNA: TGCGCCAGCAGCTTTGGACTAGCGGGGATAGAGACCCAGTACTTC. Its protein product is CASSFGLAGIETQYF.

V is TRBV30 and J is TRBJ1-5, with D unresolved. V lost 0 bases to trimming and J lost 7 bases, with 10 bases between them. Germline CDR1 reads GTSNPN; CDR2 reads SVGIG (reference sequence). The length of the CDR3 is 13 residues. The CDR3 DNA sequence: TGTGCCTGGAGTGTATCGGAGAGGCAGCCCCAGCATTTT. Translated, it gives CAWSVSERQPQHF.

The chain employs TRBV18 and TRBJ1-5, with D tentatively TRBD1 (5 bases). Trimming stripped 2 bases from V and 2 bases from J, with 13 bases between. There are 16 residues in the CDR3. Germline-derived CDR1 and CDR2 are KGHSH and LQKENI. CDR3 residues: CASSPSGGRGNQPQHF. CDR3 bases: TGTGCCAGCTCACCATCTGGTGGCAGGGGCAATCAGCCCCAGCATTTT.

Only a few counts were recorded for this clone. V and J are TRBV9 and TRBJ2-5; the D gene is possibly TRBD2 (6 bases). The germline V and J ends were trimmed by 2 bases and 5 bases, with 13 bases remaining between them. Looked up from germline, CDR1 is SGDLS and CDR2 is YYNGEE. This CDR3 has 14 amino acids. CDR3 nucleotides: TGTGCCAGCAGCGTGGAGGGTGTAGAGGAGACCCAGTACTTC. Encoded protein: CASSVEGVEETQYF. The entire variable domain, with the rest obtained from reference TRBV9 and TRBJ2-5, is as follows: DSGVTQTPKHLITATGQRVTLRCSPRSGDLSVYWYQQSLDQGLQFLIQYYNGEERAKGNILERFSAQQFPDLHSELNLSSLELGDSALYFCASSVEGVEETQYFGPGTRLLVL.

V and J are TRBV5-8 and TRBJ2-1; 7 bases align to TRBD2. CDR3 length: 15 amino acids. The V segment lost 2 bases and the J segment 6 bases; nucleotides outside the gene matches: 8. CDR1 SGHTS and CDR2 YDEGEE come from the germline V gene. CDR3 amino acids: CASSFGLGAGNEQFF. The DNA of the CDR3 is TGTGCCAGCAGCTTCGGACTAGGAGCCGGCAATGAGCAGTTCTTC.

In nucleotides, the CDR3 is TGTGCCTGGTCGCGCAAAACTTCTGGGGCCAACGTCCTGACTTTC. Its translation: CAWSRKTSGANVLTF. The chain joins TRBV30 to TRBJ2-6; no clear D. Germline V lookup: CDR1 GTSNPN, CDR2 SVGIG (reference sequence). The V and J ends lost 5 bases and 1 base respectively, with 12 bases between them. The CDR3 extends over 15 amino acids. The variable domain in full, completed from reference TRBV30 and TRBJ2-6, reads SQTIHQWPATLVQPVGSPLSLECTVEGTSNPNLYWYRQAAGRGLQLLFYSVGIGQISSEVPQNLSASRPQDRQFILSSKKLLLSDSGFYLCAWSRKTSGANVLTFGAGSRLTVL.

The chain is built from TRBV4-3 and TRBJ2-5; D call uncertain. The CDR3 is 15 amino acids. V was pared by 0 bases and J by 7 bases, with 15 bases between. The germline V gene encodes CDR1 LGHNA and CDR2 YSLEER. The CDR3 DNA follows: TGCGCCAGCAGCCAAGAATACCCTTTGAGTGGGACCCAGTACTTC. Encoded protein: CASSQEYPLSGTQYF.

A word on this clone: The same CDR3 arises from other DNA sequences in this sample as well. The chain joins TRBV19 to TRBJ1-1, with TRBD1 identical over 7 bases. The CDR3 is 14 residues long. The germline CDR1 and CDR2 sequences are LNHDA and SQIVND (reference sequence). After removal of 6 bases from V and 0 bases from J, the junction contained 4 bases not matched to a gene. The CDR3, as DNA: TGTGCCAGTAGGTCGACAGGGATGAACACTGAAGCTTTCTTT. This sequence encodes CASRSTGMNTEAFF.

This clone occurred once. The J gene is TRBJ1-1, the V gene TRBV5-1; 9 bases are shared with TRBD1. This CDR3 spans 13 amino acids. Germline V gives CDR1 SGHRS, CDR2 YFSETQ. The trim removed 6 bases at V and 1 base at J, leaving 1 base unmatched. The CDR3 is CASTGQGNTEAFF. CDR3 DNA: TGCGCCAGCACGGGACAGGGGAACACTGAAGCTTTCTTT.

The rearrangement joins TRBV28 to TRBJ1-2; 7 bases are shared with TRBD1. The CDR3 is 15 amino acids. CDR1 is MDHEN and CDR2 is SYDVKM in the germline V gene. V shed 6 bases and J 0 bases; nucleotides not matched to a gene: 7. The CDR3 reads CASRRTGISNYGYTF. CDR3 nucleotides: TGTGCCAGCAGGAGGACAGGAATTTCTAACTATGGCTACACCTTC.

This clone was picked up a small number of times. The genes are TRBV2 and TRBJ2-7; 7 bases line up with TRBD2. V lost 5 bases to trimming and J lost 1 base; unmatched junction nucleotides: 8. The CDR3 has 15 residues. The V gene's germline CDR1 is SNHLY and CDR2 FYNNEI. The CDR3 DNA reads as TGTGCCAGCAGTCCAACTAGCGCCCGATCCTACGAGCAGTACTTC. It yields the protein CASSPTSARSYEQYF. Full variable domain (remainder filled in from reference TRBV2 and TRBJ2-7): EPEVTQTPSHQVTQMGQEVILRCVPISNHLYFYWYRQILGQKVEFLVSFYNNEISEKSEIFDDQFSVERPDGSNFTLKIRSTKLEDSAMYFCASSPTSARSYEQYFGPGTRLTVT.

J is TRBJ1-2 and V is TRBV9; D is uncertain. This CDR3 comprises 14 residues. The germline CDR1 and CDR2 sequences are SGDLS and YYNGEE. The V and J ends lost 3 bases and 5 bases respectively, with 14 bases between them. The CDR3 nucleotides read TGTGCCAGCAGCGGGGGAGGGTATCCTTATGGCTACACCTTC. The encoded protein is CASSGGGYPYGYTF.

J is TRBJ2-3 and V is TRBV7-2; 8 bases align to TRBD2. V was clipped by 3 bases and J by 5 bases; unmatched bases: 7. The CDR3 spans 15 residues. Germline lookup yields CDR1 SGHTA and CDR2 FQGNSA. The CDR3 DNA follows: TGTGCCAGCAGCTTCGACGGGGGGGCGAAAGATACGCAGTATTTT. The encoded protein is CASSFDGGAKDTQYF.

This clone was picked up one time. The J gene is TRBJ1-1, the V gene TRBV27; D is unresolved. CDR1 and CDR2 from the germline V gene are MNHEY and SMNVEV (reference sequence). The V and J ends lost 0 bases and 5 bases respectively, with 10 bases between them. CDR3 length: 14 amino acids. Here the CDR3 reads CASSLSAPGTEAFF. CDR3 sequence (DNA): TGTGCCAGCAGTTTATCGGCCCCGGGAACTGAAGCTTTCTTT.

The chain combines TRBV19 with TRBJ2-5; 9 nucleotides line up with TRBD2. The V gene end was trimmed by 7 bases and the J gene end by 5 bases; junction bases not matched to a gene: 8. This CDR3 region has 14 residues. Germline loops: CDR1 LNHDA, CDR2 SQIVND (reference sequence). The DNA of the CDR3 is TGTGCCAGTAAGGGCGGGGGGGCCGTGGAGACCCAGTACTTC. Translating gives CASKGGGAVETQYF. Full variable domain (remainder filled in from reference TRBV19 and TRBJ2-5): DGGITQSPKYLFRKEGQNVTLSCEQNLNHDAMYWYRQDPGQGLRLIYYSQIVNDFQKGDIAEGYSVSREKKESFPLTVTSAQKNPTAFYLCASKGGGAVETQYFGPGTRLLVL.

This clone appeared once. This chain uses TRBV4-3 with TRBJ1-5; D is uncertain. Trimming stripped 1 base from V and 7 bases from J, with 8 bases between. Per the germline V gene, CDR1 is LGHNA and CDR2 is YSLEER. This CDR3 region has 13 residues. The CDR3 DNA is TGCGCCAGCAGCCAAGGATTGAGCCAGCCCCAGCATTTT. This codes for CASSQGLSQPQHF.

Only a few counts were recorded for this clone. The rearrangement joins TRBV6-6 to TRBJ2-7; 7 bases fit TRBD1. Germline lookup yields CDR1 MNHNY and CDR2 SVGAGI (reference sequence). CDR3 size: 14 residues. Trimming took 9 bases from V and 4 from J; bases not matched to a gene: 12. The CDR3 region is CARGVDRRRYEQYF. DNA of the CDR3: TGTGCCAGGGGGGTGGACAGGAGACGATACGAGCAGTACTTC.

The chain carries TRBV5-1 and TRBJ2-5; perhaps TRBD1 as D (6 bases). CDR1 and CDR2 from the germline V gene are SGHRS and YFSETQ. The CDR3 consists of 14 residues. V was cut by 4 bases and J by 2 bases, with 12 bases left in between. CDR3 sequence (DNA): TGCGCCAGCAGCCCAGGGACACTACAAGAGACCCAGTACTTC. The encoded protein is CASSPGTLQETQYF.

This sequence joins TRBV7-6 and TRBJ2-1, with 7 bases lining up with TRBD2. Per the germline V gene, CDR1 is SGHVS and CDR2 is FNYEAQ. V lost 0 bases and J lost 4; bases outside the gene matches: 3. There are 15 residues in the CDR3. CDR3 sequence reads: CASSLAGGDYNEQFF. In nucleotides, the CDR3 is TGTGCCAGCAGCTTAGCGGGGGGGGATTACAATGAGCAGTTCTTC.

The CDR3 bases are TGTGCCTGGACAGGGCTGTTAGGAAACACCATATATTTT. This translates into CAWTGLLGNTIYF. The J gene is TRBJ1-3, the V gene TRBV30, with a possible D match to TRBD1 (5 bases). CDR3 length equals 13 residues. In germline, CDR1 is GTSNPN, CDR2 SVGIG (reference sequence). V lost 4 bases and J lost 4, with 11 bases in between.

This clone was detected only a few times. This sequence joins TRBV19 and TRBJ2-2; TRBD2 agrees at 8 bases. The V segment lost 6 bases and the J segment 8 bases; nucleotides outside the gene matches: 11. The CDR3 spans 15 residues. CDR1 and CDR2 from the germline V gene are LNHDA and SQIVND (reference sequence). The CDR3 reads CASSPGTSIEGELFF. Here the CDR3 DNA reads TGTGCCAGTAGCCCCGGGACTAGTATTGAGGGGGAGCTGTTTTTT.

The chain carries TRBV5-1 and TRBJ2-1, with 9 bases lining up with TRBD1. Trimming removed 0 bases from V and 5 bases from J; junction bases left unmatched: 6. CDR1 is SGHRS and CDR2 is YFSETQ in the germline V gene. This CDR3 has 16 amino acids. CDR3 DNA: TGCGCCAGCAGCTTGGTTCCCGGGACAGGGAACAATGAGCAGTTCTTC. Translated, it gives CASSLVPGTGNNEQFF. Complete variable domain (other parts from reference TRBV5-1 and TRBJ2-1): KAGVTQTPRYLIKTRGQQVTLSCSPISGHRSVSWYQQTPGQGLQFLFEYFSETQRNKGNFPGRFSGRQFSNSRSEMNVSTLELGDSALYLCASSLVPGTGNNEQFFGPGTRLTVL.